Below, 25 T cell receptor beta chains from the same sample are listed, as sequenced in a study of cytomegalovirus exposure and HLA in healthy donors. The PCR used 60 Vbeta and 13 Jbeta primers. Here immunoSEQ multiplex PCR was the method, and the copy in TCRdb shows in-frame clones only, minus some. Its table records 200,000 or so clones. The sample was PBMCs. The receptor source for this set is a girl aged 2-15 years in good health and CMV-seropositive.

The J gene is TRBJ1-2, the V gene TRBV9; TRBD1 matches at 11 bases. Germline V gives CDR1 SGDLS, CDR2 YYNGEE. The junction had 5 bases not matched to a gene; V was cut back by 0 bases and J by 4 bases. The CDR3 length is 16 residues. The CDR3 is CASSVGTGGRGYGYTF. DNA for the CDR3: TGTGCCAGCAGCGTAGGGACAGGGGGCAGGGGCTATGGCTACACCTTC.

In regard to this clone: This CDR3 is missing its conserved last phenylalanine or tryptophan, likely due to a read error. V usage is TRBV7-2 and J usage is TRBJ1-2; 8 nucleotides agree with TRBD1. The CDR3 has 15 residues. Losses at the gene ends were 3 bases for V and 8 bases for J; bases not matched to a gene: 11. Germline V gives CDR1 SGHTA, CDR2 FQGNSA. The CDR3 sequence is CASSFTGQGAGGYTL. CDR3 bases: TGTGCCAGCAGCTTCACTGGGCAGGGGGCCGGCGGCTACACCCTC.

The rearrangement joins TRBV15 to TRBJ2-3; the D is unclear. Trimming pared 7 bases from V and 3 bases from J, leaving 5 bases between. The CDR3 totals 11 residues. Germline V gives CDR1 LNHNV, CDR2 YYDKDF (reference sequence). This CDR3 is CATNTTDTQYF. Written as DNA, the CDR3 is TGTGCCACCAACACAACAGATACGCAGTATTTT. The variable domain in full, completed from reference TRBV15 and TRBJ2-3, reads DAMVIQNPRYQVTQFGKPVTLSCSQTLNHNVMYWYQQKSSQAPKLLFHYYDKDFNNEADTPDNFQSRRPNTSFCFLDIRSPGLGDTAMYLCATNTTDTQYFGPGTRLTVL.

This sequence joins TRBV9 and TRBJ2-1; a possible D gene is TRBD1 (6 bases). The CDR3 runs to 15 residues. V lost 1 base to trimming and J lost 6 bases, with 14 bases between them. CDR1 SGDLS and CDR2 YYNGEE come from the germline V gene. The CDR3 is CASSVLGRGGNEQFF. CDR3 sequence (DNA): TGTGCCAGCAGCGTATTGGGGAGAGGGGGCAATGAGCAGTTCTTC.

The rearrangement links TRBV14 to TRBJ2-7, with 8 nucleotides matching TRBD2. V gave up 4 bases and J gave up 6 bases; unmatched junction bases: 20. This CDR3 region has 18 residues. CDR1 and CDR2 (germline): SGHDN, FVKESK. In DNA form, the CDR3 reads TGTGCCAGCAGCCGAAGGCCGCGGGGGCGGGAGGAGTACGGCGAGCAGTACTTC. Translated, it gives CASSRRPRGREEYGEQYF. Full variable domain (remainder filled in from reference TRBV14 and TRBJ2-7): EAGVTQFPSHSVIEKGQTVTLRCDPISGHDNLYWYRRVMGKEIKFLLHFVKESKQDESGMPNNRFLAERTGGTYSTLKVQPAELEDSGVYFCASSRRPRGREEYGEQYFGPGTRLTVT.

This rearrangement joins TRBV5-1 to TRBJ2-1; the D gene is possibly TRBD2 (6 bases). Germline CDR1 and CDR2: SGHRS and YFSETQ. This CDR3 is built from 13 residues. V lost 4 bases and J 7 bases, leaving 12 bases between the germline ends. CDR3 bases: TGCGCCAGCAGCAGGGACTTTGCAAATGAGCAGTTCTTC. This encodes CASSRDFANEQFF.

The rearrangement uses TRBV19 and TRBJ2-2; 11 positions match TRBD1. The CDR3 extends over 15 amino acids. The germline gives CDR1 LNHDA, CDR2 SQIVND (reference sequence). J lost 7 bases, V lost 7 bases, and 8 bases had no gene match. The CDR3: CASNWGQGGNGELFF. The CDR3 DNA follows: TGTGCCAGTAACTGGGGACAGGGGGGAAACGGGGAGCTGTTTTTT.

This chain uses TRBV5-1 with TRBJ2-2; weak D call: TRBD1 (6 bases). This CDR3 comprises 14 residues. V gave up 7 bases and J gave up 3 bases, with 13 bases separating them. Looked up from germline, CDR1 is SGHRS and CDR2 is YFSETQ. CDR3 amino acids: CASGRDRYTGELFF. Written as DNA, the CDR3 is TGCGCCAGCGGGCGAGACAGGTACACCGGGGAGCTGTTTTTT.

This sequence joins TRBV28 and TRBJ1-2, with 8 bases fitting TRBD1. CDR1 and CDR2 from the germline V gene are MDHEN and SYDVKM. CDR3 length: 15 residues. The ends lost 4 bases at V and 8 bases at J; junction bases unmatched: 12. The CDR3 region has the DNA TGTGCCAGCAGTTCGGGACAGGTCGTGGGCCTAGGCTACACCTTC. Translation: CASSSGQVVGLGYTF.

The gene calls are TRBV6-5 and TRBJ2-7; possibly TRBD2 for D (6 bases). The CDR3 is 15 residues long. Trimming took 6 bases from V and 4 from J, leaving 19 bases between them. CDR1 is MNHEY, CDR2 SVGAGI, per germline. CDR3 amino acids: CASRAGSASLYEQYF. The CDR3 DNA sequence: TGTGCCAGCAGAGCGGGTTCGGCAAGTCTGTACGAGCAGTACTTC.

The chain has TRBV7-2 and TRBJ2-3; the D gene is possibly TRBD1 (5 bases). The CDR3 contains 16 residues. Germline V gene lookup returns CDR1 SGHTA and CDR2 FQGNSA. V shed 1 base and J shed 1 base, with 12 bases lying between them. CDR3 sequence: CASSLVQGPGTDTQYF. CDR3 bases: TGTGCCAGCAGCTTAGTTCAGGGCCCGGGCACAGATACGCAGTATTTT.

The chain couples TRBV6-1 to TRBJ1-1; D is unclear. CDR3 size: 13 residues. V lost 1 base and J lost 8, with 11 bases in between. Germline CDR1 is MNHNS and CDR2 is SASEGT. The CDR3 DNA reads TGTGCCAGCAGTGAAGTGACTTGGTTAGAAGCTTTCTTT. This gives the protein CASSEVTWLEAFF.

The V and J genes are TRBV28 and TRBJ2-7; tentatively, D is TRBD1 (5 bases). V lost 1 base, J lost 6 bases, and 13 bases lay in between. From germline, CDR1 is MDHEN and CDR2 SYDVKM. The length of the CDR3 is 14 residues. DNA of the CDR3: TGTGCCAGCAGTTTATTTCAGGGAACGGGCGAGCAGTACTTC. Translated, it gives CASSLFQGTGEQYF.

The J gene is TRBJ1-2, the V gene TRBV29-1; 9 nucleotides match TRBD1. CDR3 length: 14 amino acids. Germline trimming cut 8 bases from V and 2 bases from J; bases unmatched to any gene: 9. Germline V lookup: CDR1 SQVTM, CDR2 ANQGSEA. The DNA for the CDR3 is TGCAGCTCCCTCTCCGGGACAGGGAACTATGGCTACACCTTC. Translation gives CSSLSGTGNYGYTF.

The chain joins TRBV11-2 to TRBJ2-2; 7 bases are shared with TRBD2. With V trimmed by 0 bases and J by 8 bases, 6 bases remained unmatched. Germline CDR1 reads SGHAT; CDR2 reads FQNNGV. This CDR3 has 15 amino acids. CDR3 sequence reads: CASSLDAGVSGELFF. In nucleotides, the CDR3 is TGTGCCAGCAGCTTAGACGCGGGAGTATCAGGGGAGCTGTTTTTT.

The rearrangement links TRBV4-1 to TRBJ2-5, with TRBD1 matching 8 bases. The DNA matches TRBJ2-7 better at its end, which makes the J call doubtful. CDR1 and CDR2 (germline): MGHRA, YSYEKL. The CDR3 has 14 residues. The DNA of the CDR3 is TGCGCCAGCAGCCAAGGGGACAGGTCCTACGAGCAGTACTTC. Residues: CASSQGDRSYEQYF.

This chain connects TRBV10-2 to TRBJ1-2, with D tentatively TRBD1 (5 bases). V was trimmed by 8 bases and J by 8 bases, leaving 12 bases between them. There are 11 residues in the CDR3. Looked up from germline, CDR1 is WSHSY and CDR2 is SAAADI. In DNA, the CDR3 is TGCGCCAGCGGACATCCGGAGGGCTACACCTTC. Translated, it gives CASGHPEGYTF.

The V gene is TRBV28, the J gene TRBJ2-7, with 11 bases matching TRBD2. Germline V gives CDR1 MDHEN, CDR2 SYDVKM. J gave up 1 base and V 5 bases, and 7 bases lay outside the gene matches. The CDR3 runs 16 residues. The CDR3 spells CASSPTTSGGSYEQYF. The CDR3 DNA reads TGTGCCAGCAGTCCGACTACTAGCGGGGGTTCCTACGAGCAGTACTTC. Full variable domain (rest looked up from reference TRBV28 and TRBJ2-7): DVKVTQSSRYLVKRTGEKVFLECVQDMDHENMFWYRQDPGLGLRLIYFSYDVKMKEKGDIPEGYSVSREKKERFSLILESASTNQTSMYLCASSPTTSGGSYEQYFGPGTRLTVT.

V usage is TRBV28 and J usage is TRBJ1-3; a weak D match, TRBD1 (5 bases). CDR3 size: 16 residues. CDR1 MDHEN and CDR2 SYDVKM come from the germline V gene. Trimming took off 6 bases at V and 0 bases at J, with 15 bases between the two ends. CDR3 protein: CASSPDSYLSGNTIYF. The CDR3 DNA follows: TGTGCCAGCAGCCCAGACAGCTACCTCTCTGGAAACACCATATATTTT.

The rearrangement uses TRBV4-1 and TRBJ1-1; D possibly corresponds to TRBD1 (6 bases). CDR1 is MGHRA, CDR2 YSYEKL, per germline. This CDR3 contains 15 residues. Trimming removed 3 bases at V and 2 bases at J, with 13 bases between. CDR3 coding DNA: TGCGCCAGCAGCCATCCCGAGACAGGAAACACTGAAGCTTTCTTT. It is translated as CASSHPETGNTEAFF.

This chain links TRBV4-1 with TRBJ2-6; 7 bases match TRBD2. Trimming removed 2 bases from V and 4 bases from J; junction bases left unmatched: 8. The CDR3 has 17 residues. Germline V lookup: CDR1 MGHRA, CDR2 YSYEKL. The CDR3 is CASSQRAGVSGANVLTF. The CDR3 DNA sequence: TGCGCCAGCAGCCAACGGGCGGGAGTGAGCGGGGCCAACGTCCTGACTTTC.

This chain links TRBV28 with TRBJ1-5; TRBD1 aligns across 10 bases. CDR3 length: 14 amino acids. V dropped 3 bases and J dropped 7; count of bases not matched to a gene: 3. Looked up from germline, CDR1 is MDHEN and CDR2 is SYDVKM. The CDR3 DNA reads TGTGCCAGCAGTTTTAGGACAGGGGGACAGCCCCAGCATTTT. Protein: CASSFRTGGQPQHF.

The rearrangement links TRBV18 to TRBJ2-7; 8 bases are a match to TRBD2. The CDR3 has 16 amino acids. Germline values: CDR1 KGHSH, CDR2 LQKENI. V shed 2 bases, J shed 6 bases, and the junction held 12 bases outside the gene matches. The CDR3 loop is CASSPIAREGRGEQYF. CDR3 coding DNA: TGTGCCAGCTCACCAATTGCCCGGGAGGGCCGGGGCGAGCAGTACTTC.

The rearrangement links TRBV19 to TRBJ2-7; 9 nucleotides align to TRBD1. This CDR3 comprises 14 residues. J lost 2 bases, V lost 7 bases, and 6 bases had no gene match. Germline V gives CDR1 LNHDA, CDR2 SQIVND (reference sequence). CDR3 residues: CASTSDRGTYEQYF. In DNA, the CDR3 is TGTGCCAGTACCTCGGACAGGGGCACCTACGAGCAGTACTTC.

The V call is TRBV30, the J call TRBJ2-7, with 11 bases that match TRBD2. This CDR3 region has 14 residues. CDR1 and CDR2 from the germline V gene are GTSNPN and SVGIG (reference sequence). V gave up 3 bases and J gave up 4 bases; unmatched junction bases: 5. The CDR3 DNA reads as TGTGCCTGGAGCCGACTAGCGGGATTTTACGAGCAGTACTTC. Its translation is CAWSRLAGFYEQYF.